This entry describes one T cell receptor beta chain. Its binding antigen is unknown. No base quality information exists; no much larger clone differs at one position. Here V drops 5 bases and J drops 4 bases, and the junction holds 9 bases not matched to any gene. CDR1 SGHTA and CDR2 FQGNSA are derived from the germline V gene. From the cysteine up to the phenylalanine, the CDR3 has a length of 15 residues. CDR3 DNA is the only sequence kept; it has 45 bases, read in frame from the first base. The intended sense of this specimen's treatment or condition label: oral pan-JAK inhibitor, 5-10 mg twice daily. From alopecia areata patients, peripheral blood was collected along with lesional scalp punch biopsies. After PBMCs were isolated by density centrifugation and stained for CD3, CD4 and CD8, a FACSAria was used to sort CD4+ and CD8+ T cells. Library preparation employed the immunoSEQ multiplex PCR assay. For TCR sequencing, RNA was extracted from every sample and reverse transcribed into cDNA to serve as template. SuperScript III was used to make first-strand cDNA, primed with a 2:1 mix of oligo-dT and random hexamers. A synthetic immune receptor repertoire was used to measure amplification bias, and any remaining bias was corrected computationally. Per the original workflow: Raw reads were preprocessed to remove errors, and CDR3 was defined according to IMGT conventions as the region from the conserved cysteine to phenylalanine. To get clonality, Shannon entropy was normalized by log2 of the number of productive unique TCRs and the result was subtracted from 1. CD4 or CD8 identity of scalp clones was inferred by cross-referencing scalp TCRbeta sequences with sorted blood CD4 and CD8 repertoires. Sourced from immuneACCESS, this table was stored by TCRdb with only in-frame sequences that have V and J called. A share of the clones is absent; for the studies checked, an unresolved V gene accounts for under half, and the remainder has no known explanation. That table gives V, J and clone size, and the DNA gave D and trimming. This sample holds about 210,000 clones; around two fifths were observed only once. Over 2.5% of the sample rests with the top ten.

The data were obtained in a study of CD8+ T cells in alopecia areata (dated by TCRdb to the late 2010s). Background on the whole study: The treated patients, all with moderate-to-severe alopecia areata, were enrolled in an open-label pilot trial of oral tofacitinib given at 5 to 10 mg twice daily. TCRbeta CDR3 regions were amplified by immunoSEQ multiplex PCR using 35 Vbeta forward and 13 Jbeta reverse primers. In both human patients and the C3H/HeJ mouse model, the study applied high-throughput TCRbeta sequencing to look at T cell clonal expansion in alopecia areata. The RNA source kit depended on sample type: the PAXgene miRNA kit for fixed scalp, the miRNeasy kit for PBMCs, and the RNeasy kit for mouse skin. Scalp tissue and sorted CD4+ and CD8+ peripheral blood T cells from patchy and totalis/universalis alopecia areata patients and from healthy controls were covered by human TCRbeta sequencing. In treated patients, disease severity was measured using the SALT score, which gives the percentage of scalp surface area affected. Clonality in the scalp was compared among normal scalp (n=4), patchy alopecia areata scalp (n=8), and alopecia totalis/universalis scalp (n=8). Biopsies were taken from tofacitinib-treated patients at baseline and at 4 and 24 weeks of treatment, and a later scalp biopsy was taken in several of the tofacitinib-treated patients. Patients stayed on tofacitinib for 6 to 18 months and then had 6 months of follow-up off drug so that delayed response and recurrence could be assessed.

General conclusions and limits of the study: During tofacitinib treatment, many expanded lesional clones remained in scalp and blood, and this persistence may partly explain relapse after treatment is stopped. Shared TCR sequences between patients were less evident than in mice, which may be partly attributable to HLA diversity in the patient population. Resident alphabeta T cells in normal human skin are also sequenced, complicating scalp TCR repertoire analysis, unlike mouse skin dominated by gammadelta T cells. Tofacitinib significantly lowered scalp clonality and the number of expanded CD8+ clones among the top 100 scalp clones. Higher clonality and more expanded CD8+ clones were observed in lesional scalp than in normal scalp, particularly in alopecia totalis/universalis, a finding suggestive of antigenic drive. The treated cohort was small, with a single nonresponder, so links between baseline CD8+ expansion and response need larger studies.

The source is a human donor with alopecia areata. The sequencing used CD4+ T cells sorted from blood, collected between weeks 36 and 40, from a patient treated with tofacitinib. The chain was built from TRBV7-2 and TRBJ2-5; 8 central nucleotides agree with TRBD1. The nucleotide sequence is given as TGTGCCAGCAGCATCACCGGGACAGGTTTAGAGACCCAGTACTTC. Its coded protein is CASSITGTGLETQYF.